The next 26 T cell receptor beta chains were all read from a single sample in a study of CD8 T cells in Susac syndrome. RNA amounts of roughly 0.5 to 1 ug underwent reverse transcription with random hexamers. From the immunoSEQ multiplex PCR reads, TCRdb called clonotypes with MiXCR, one entry per CDR3 protein. The sample includes about 210,000 distinct CDR3 sequences, 95% seen only once; the top ten take roughly 0.09%. The source material was CD4+ T cells from PBMCs. These receptors all stem from a human donor with multiple sclerosis.

The V and J genes are TRBV18 and TRBJ2-3, with TRBD2 matching 9 bases. Germline CDR1 and CDR2: KGHSH and LQKENI. The V and J ends lost 2 bases and 2 bases, in that order; junction bases with no gene match: 5. The CDR3 sequence is 16 residues long. The CDR3 loop is CASSPISGGYTDTQYF. The CDR3 DNA reads as TGTGCCAGCTCACCAATTAGCGGGGGCTACACAGATACGCAGTATTTT.

This clonotype was seen a handful of times. This sequence joins TRBV20-1 and TRBJ1-6; no definite D call. Germline-derived CDR1 and CDR2 are DFQATT and SNEGSKA (reference sequence). This CDR3 is built from 11 residues. Trimming pared 0 bases from V and 7 bases from J, leaving 1 base between. The CDR3 bases are TGCAGTGCTAGAGAAAATTCACCCCTCCACTTT. Its protein is CSARENSPLHF.

This clonotype was seen once. The chain recombines TRBV5-1 with TRBJ1-1, with D unclear. This CDR3 has 13 amino acids. Trimming took 0 bases from V and 5 from J, leaving 8 bases between them. CDR1 and CDR2 (germline): SGHRS, YFSETQ. CDR3 loop: CASSLVSQTEAFF. As DNA, the CDR3 is TGCGCCAGCAGCTTGGTAAGTCAGACTGAAGCTTTCTTT.

The rearrangement joins TRBV5-4 to TRBJ2-7, with unresolved D. V gave up 0 bases and J gave up 5 bases, with 15 bases separating them. CDR3 length equals 15 residues. The V gene's germline CDR1 is SGHNT and CDR2 YYREEE (reference sequence). The CDR3: CASSLVGSPVNEQYF. The CDR3 coding sequence is TGTGCCAGCAGCTTGGTTGGATCCCCGGTAAACGAGCAGTACTTC.

The chain links TRBV2 to TRBJ1-6; TRBD1 agrees at 9 bases. The J segment lost 10 bases and the V segment lost 3 bases, leaving 7 bases of the junction unmatched. Per germline, CDR1 SNHLY and CDR2 FYNNEI. The CDR3 extends over 15 amino acids. Here the CDR3 reads CASSERDRDSSPLHF. The CDR3 bases are TGTGCCAGCAGTGAGAGGGACAGGGACAGCTCACCCCTCCACTTT.

The V gene is TRBV29-1, the J gene TRBJ2-1, with D possibly matching TRBD1 (5 bases). Trimming removed 4 bases at V and 4 bases at J, with 11 bases between. Germline CDR1 reads SQVTM; CDR2 reads ANQGSEA. The CDR3 consists of 13 residues. The CDR3: CSVGQSFYNEQFF. The CDR3 region has the DNA TGCAGCGTTGGACAGAGTTTTTACAATGAGCAGTTCTTC.

The rearrangement links TRBV7-8 to TRBJ2-7, with 9 positions matching TRBD1. Germline CDR1 is SGHVS and CDR2 is FQNEAQ. This CDR3 comprises 14 residues. J was trimmed by 3 bases and V by 5 bases; bases with no gene match: 5. The CDR3: CASSPGQGRYEQYF. The CDR3 nucleotides are TGTGCCAGCAGCCCAGGACAGGGGCGCTACGAGCAGTACTTC. The full variable domain, completed using reference TRBV7-8 and TRBJ2-7, is GAGVSQSPRYKVAKRGQDVALRCDPISGHVSLFWYQQALGQGPEFLTYFQNEAQLDKSGLPSDRFFAERPEGSVSTLKIQRTQQEDSAVYLCASSPGQGRYEQYFGPGTRLTVT.

This chain's CDR3 is CAISESRQGAGETF. The CDR3 nucleotides read TGTGCCATCAGTGAGTCTCGGCAGGGGGCAGGGGAGACTTTC. V is TRBV10-3 and J is TRBJ2-6, with TRBD1 identical over 8 bases. V was clipped by 0 bases and J by 18 bases; unmatched bases: 10. Germline V gene lookup returns CDR1 ENHRY and CDR2 SYGVKD. The length of the CDR3 is 14 residues.

The rearrangement uses TRBV18 and TRBJ2-3; 12 bases agree with TRBD1. The CDR3 has 15 residues. V shed 6 bases and J 4 bases; nucleotides not matched to a gene: 5. Per the germline V gene, CDR1 is KGHSH and CDR2 is LQKENI. CDR3 sequence reads: CASSLGTGGPDTQYF. Written as DNA, the CDR3 is TGTGCCAGCTCCCTAGGGACAGGGGGCCCAGATACGCAGTATTTT.

V usage is TRBV30 and J usage is TRBJ2-1; D not resolved. This CDR3 has 14 residues. The V and J ends lost 0 bases and 8 bases respectively, with 14 bases between them. The germline V gene encodes CDR1 GTSNPN and CDR2 SVGIG (reference sequence). The CDR3 protein is CAWSVGLAVYEQFF. The DNA for the CDR3 is TGTGCCTGGAGTGTAGGGCTGGCGGTCTATGAGCAGTTCTTC.

The genes are TRBV19 and TRBJ2-4; D could derive from TRBD1 or TRBD2 (6 bases each). In germline, CDR1 is LNHDA, CDR2 SQIVND (reference sequence). V lost 7 bases and J 9 bases, leaving 25 bases between the germline ends. This CDR3 has 16 amino acids. The chain's CDR3 is CASTMSGAGRHRIQYF. CDR3 sequence (DNA): TGTGCCAGTACCATGTCGGGGGCGGGCCGGCATCGCATTCAGTACTTC.

The chain uses TRBV29-1 and TRBJ2-2; D is perhaps TRBD1 (5 bases). The CDR3 runs 13 residues. Looked up from germline, CDR1 is SQVTM and CDR2 is ANQGSEA. Trimming cost V 5 bases and J 6 bases, with 13 bases left between them. CDR3: CSVYTTVPGELFF. The CDR3, as DNA: TGCAGCGTTTATACGACAGTCCCCGGGGAGCTGTTTTTT.

The CDR3 DNA sequence: TGTGCCTGGCGGAGGGGAATGGGGATAACAGATACGCAGTATTTT. It translates to CAWRRGMGITDTQYF. The chain couples TRBV30 to TRBJ2-3, with D possibly matching TRBD2 (6 bases). Germline lookup yields CDR1 GTSNPN and CDR2 SVGIG (reference sequence). With 5 bases removed from V and 3 bases from J, the gap between germline ends came to 18 bases. The CDR3 has 15 amino acids.

This chain uses TRBV5-4 with TRBJ1-2; 8 positions agree with TRBD1. This CDR3 comprises 12 residues. With 9 bases clipped from V and 4 bases from J, the junction kept 5 bases outside the gene matches. Germline V gives CDR1 SGHNT, CDR2 YYREEE (reference sequence). The chain's CDR3 is CATGQGSYGYTF. Written as DNA, the CDR3 is TGTGCCACAGGACAGGGCAGCTATGGCTACACCTTC. Combining the CDR3 with reference TRBV5-4 and TRBJ1-2 gives the whole variable domain ETGVTQSPTHLIKTRGQQVTLRCSSQSGHNTVSWYQQALGQGPQFIFQYYREEENGRGNFPPRFSGLQFPNYSSELNVNALELDDSALYLCATGQGSYGYTFGSGTRLTVV.

The genes are TRBV15 and TRBJ2-7, with TRBD1 as a possible D gene (5 bases). Trimming removed 3 bases at V and 7 bases at J, with 10 bases between. The CDR3 contains 12 residues. CDR1 and CDR2 (germline): LNHNV, YYDKDF (reference sequence). The chain's CDR3 is CATSRQGREQYF. CDR3 sequence (DNA): TGTGCCACCAGCAGGCAGGGCAGGGAGCAGTACTTC.

The V gene is TRBV6-5, the J gene TRBJ2-1; maybe TRBD2 (6 bases). The germline V and J ends were trimmed by 0 bases and 10 bases, with 10 bases remaining between them. CDR1 is MNHEY and CDR2 is SVGAGI in the germline V gene. This CDR3 is built from 13 residues. CDR3 DNA: TGTGCCAGCAGTTACTCTAGCGGAAGCGAGCAGTTCTTC. Amino acids: CASSYSSGSEQFF.

The chain employs TRBV20-1 and TRBJ2-7; 8 nucleotides match TRBD2. This CDR3 comprises 12 residues. V shed 1 base and J 6 bases; nucleotides not matched to a gene: 2. CDR1 is DFQATT and CDR2 is SNEGSKA in the germline V gene (reference sequence). The DNA for the CDR3 is TGCAGTGCTAGAGGACTAGCGTTCGAGCAGTACTTC. Its protein product is CSARGLAFEQYF.

V gene TRBV20-1 combines with J gene TRBJ2-7; perhaps D is TRBD1 or TRBD2 (5 bases each). Trimming shortened V by 2 bases and J by 2 bases, and 13 bases separated the two germline ends. CDR3 length: 14 residues. Germline CDR1 and CDR2: DFQATT and SNEGSKA (reference sequence). As DNA, the CDR3 is TGCAGTGCTAGACCCCGTGGGGGACCCTACGAGCAGTACTTC. It codes for CSARPRGGPYEQYF.

Points on this clonotype: At one end, the junction sequence differs from germline, possibly due to a read error. V is TRBV7-8 and J is TRBJ2-7, with 8 positions matching TRBD1. This CDR3 spans 12 amino acids. Germline loops: CDR1 SGHVS, CDR2 FQNEAQ. The CDR3 region is CASSLAGQGADF. The CDR3 DNA follows: TGTGCCAGCAGCTTAGCTGGGCAGGGGGCCGACTTC.

V gene TRBV6-5 combines with J gene TRBJ2-7; TRBD2 aligns across 9 bases. Germline CDR1 and CDR2: MNHEY and SVGAGI. The CDR3 is 17 residues long. Trimming cost V 3 bases and J 2 bases; bases outside gene matches: 11. The CDR3 loop reads CASSYVGEGGGAYEQYF. CDR3 in DNA: TGTGCCAGCAGTTATGTCGGAGAGGGCGGGGGGGCCTACGAGCAGTACTTC.

This chain joins TRBV29-1 and TRBJ2-3, with 8 bases aligning to TRBD1. The CDR3 has 13 residues. Germline CDR1 SQVTM, CDR2 ANQGSEA. J was trimmed by 2 bases and V by 7 bases; bases with no gene match: 5. CDR3 bases: TGCAGCGCAGGACAGGGATCCACAGATACGCAGTATTTT. It specifies CSAGQGSTDTQYF.

The J gene is TRBJ1-3, the V gene TRBV23-1; 7 nucleotides agree with TRBD1. TRBV23-1 is identified as an open reading frame with a role that is uncertain. The CDR3 extends over 16 amino acids. V was pared by 6 bases and J by 3 bases, with 11 bases of the junction left unmatched. CDR3 sequence (DNA): TGCGCCAGCAGCCCGACAGGGTTTGGTAATGGAAACACCATATATTTT. It is translated as CASSPTGFGNGNTIYF.

The chain carries TRBV2 and TRBJ2-4; D may be TRBD1 (6 bases). This CDR3 is 16 amino acids long. Germline V gives CDR1 SNHLY, CDR2 FYNNEI. V lost 6 bases, J lost 0 bases, and 15 bases lay in between. For the CDR3, the DNA is TGTGCCAGCAGCCCACAGGGTGGCCTAGCCAAAAACATTCAGTACTTC. This translates into CASSPQGGLAKNIQYF. Drawing the rest from reference TRBV2 and TRBJ2-4, the complete variable domain is EPEVTQTPSHQVTQMGQEVILRCVPISNHLYFYWYRQILGQKVEFLVSFYNNEISEKSEIFDDQFSVERPDGSNFTLKIRSTKLEDSAMYFCASSPQGGLAKNIQYFGAGTRLSVL.

The rearrangement uses TRBV27 and TRBJ1-5, with 9 nucleotides matching TRBD1. Trimming at V came to 5 bases and at J to 7 bases, leaving 6 bases not matched to a gene. CDR3 length: 14 amino acids. CDR1 and CDR2 (germline): MNHEY, SMNVEV (reference sequence). The chain's CDR3 is CASSQRQGGQPQHF. As DNA, the CDR3 is TGTGCCAGCAGTCAAAGACAGGGGGGGCAGCCCCAGCATTTT.

The J gene is TRBJ2-7, the V gene TRBV29-1; D uncertain. There are 11 residues in the CDR3. Germline V gene data show CDR1 as SQVTM and CDR2 as ANQGSEA. Trimming removed 7 bases from V and 3 bases from J, with 10 bases in between. CDR3 nucleotides: TGCAGCGGACTCACGAACTACGAGCAGTACTTC. Its translation is CSGLTNYEQYF.

J is TRBJ1-2 and V is TRBV20-1, with D unresolved. Trimming stripped 3 bases from V and 2 bases from J, with 10 bases between. From germline, CDR1 is DFQATT and CDR2 SNEGSKA (reference sequence). The CDR3 length is 13 residues. This chain's CDR3 is CSASHGRNYGYTF. The DNA of the CDR3 is TGCAGTGCTAGTCACGGACGCAACTATGGCTACACCTTC.